This T cell receptor (beta chain) was captured in a study of cytomegalovirus exposure and HLA in healthy donors. In the study overall: It was reported in a later analysis that the same platform had been used for the roughly 130 validation repertoires as for the 550 to 750 first-cohort repertoires. The study's findings and limits: In vitro checks showed that a few CMV-associated chains really do target CMV antigens.

Clones were read by immunoSEQ multiplex PCR, and TCRdb kept only the in-frame ones, dropping some. This sample yields more than 200,000 clones, of which 80% to 95% are seen a single time; around 3.3% belongs to the top ten. The CDR3 is made up of 17 amino acids. Germline V gives CDR1 SGDLS, CDR2 YYNGEE. The V end lost 3 bases, the J end lost 0 bases, and 18 bases lay between the germline ends. These donors were members of the roughly 110-subject validation cohort, a group separate from the approximately 670-subject first cohort. With regard to this clone: Its antigen is not known.

Sequencing was carried out using PBMCs. This sequence originates from a woman aged 25 to 39 in good health and CMV-seronegative. The J gene is TRBJ1-1, the V gene TRBV9, with D possibly TRBD1 on 5 matching bases. CDR3 sequence: CASSAGTGLMMNTEAFF. The DNA of the CDR3 is TGTGCCAGCAGCGCCGGGACCGGACTTATGATGAACACTGAAGCTTTCTTT.